This T cell receptor (beta chain) was observed in a study of Ad26.COV2.S vaccination and SARS-CoV-2 variants. Study background: Donor joined the COV1001 Ad26.COV2.S trial arm.

Here immunoSEQ multiplex PCR was the method, and the copy in TCRdb shows in-frame clones only, minus some. The sample lists about 680,000 clones, roughly nine tenths occurring once. Trimming at V came to 8 bases and at J to 5 bases, leaving 7 bases not matched to a gene. CDR3 length equals 14 residues. Germline CDR1 reads MGHDK; CDR2 reads SYGVNS. The treatment denotes: about 20 received Ad26.COV2.S at low or high dose, single or two shots; 5 received placebo; per-sample allocation not given. Day 63 after the first vaccine or placebo injection was the time point for sampling. The donor's status was that of an adult aged 18-55 years in Boston. On this clone: The antigen is not known.

Regarding the study as a whole: Spike-specific CD8+ and CD4+ T cell responses reportedly showed substantial breadth after vaccination.

This sequence joins TRBV25-1 and TRBJ2-5; TRBD1 agrees at 11 bases. This clonotype originated in a person aged 18-65 years who received the Ad26.COV2.S COVID-19 vaccine or a placebo. The sequencing here drew on peripheral blood, taken in a trial of Ad26.COV2.S vaccine versus placebo. CDR3 loop: CASGTGGVGETQYF. The CDR3 DNA sequence: TGTGCCAGCGGGACAGGGGGTGTAGGTGAGACCCAGTACTTC.